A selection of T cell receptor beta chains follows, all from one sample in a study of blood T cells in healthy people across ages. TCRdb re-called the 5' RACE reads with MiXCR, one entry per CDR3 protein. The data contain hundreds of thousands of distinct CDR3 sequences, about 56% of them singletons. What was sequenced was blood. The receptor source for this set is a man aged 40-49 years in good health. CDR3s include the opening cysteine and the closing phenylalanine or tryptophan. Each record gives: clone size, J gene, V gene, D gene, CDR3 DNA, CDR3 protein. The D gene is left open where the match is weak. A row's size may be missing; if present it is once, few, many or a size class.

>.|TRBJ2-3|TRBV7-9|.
TGTGCCAGCAGCTTAGCGGGGGGGCACCAAGATACGCAGTATTTT
CASSLAGGHQDTQYF
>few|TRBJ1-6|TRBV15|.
TGTGCCACCTCGGGCGGCATAAATTCACCCCTCCACTTT
CATSGGINSPLHF
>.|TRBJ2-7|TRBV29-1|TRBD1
TGCAGCGTTGAACCGGGACAGGGCACCTACAATGAGCAGTACTTC
CSVEPGQGTYNEQYF
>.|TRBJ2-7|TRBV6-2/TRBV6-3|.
TGTGCCAGTAGGACAGTTTCCCACGAGCAGTACTTC
CASRTVSHEQYF
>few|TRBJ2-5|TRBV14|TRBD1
TGTGCCAGCAGCCCCCTAGGGGGCCGGCAGTACTTC
CASSPLGGRQYF
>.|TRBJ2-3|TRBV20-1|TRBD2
TGCAGTGCTAGAAGTGCGACGGGACTAGCGGGAGTTTCCTATACGCAGTATTTT
CSARSATGLAGVSYTQYF
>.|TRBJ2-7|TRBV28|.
TGTGCCAGCAGCACTCCGACAGGGAGGGAGCAGTACTTC
CASSTPTGREQYF
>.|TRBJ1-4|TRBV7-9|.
TGTGCCAGCGCCAACAGTGCAACTAATGAAAAACTGTTTTTT
CASANSATNEKLFF
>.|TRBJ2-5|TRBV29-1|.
TGCAGCGTTGGGGACGGGGGCCAAGAGACCCAGTACTTC
CSVGDGGQETQYF
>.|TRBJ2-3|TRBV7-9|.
TGTGCCAGCAGCTTAGGGGGCAGGGTCCCCGCAGATACGCAGTATTTT
CASSLGGRVPADTQYF
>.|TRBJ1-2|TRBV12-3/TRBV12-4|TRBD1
TGTGCCAGCAGTTTATATCGACAGGGGGATGGCTACACCTTC
CASSLYRQGDGYTF
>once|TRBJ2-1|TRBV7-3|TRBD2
TGTGCCAGCAGCCCGTCTTTGCTAGCGGGGGGGGAGCAGTTCTTC
CASSPSLLAGGEQFF
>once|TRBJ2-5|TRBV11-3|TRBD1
TGTGCCAGCAGCCCGGGACAGGATCAAGAGACCCAGTACTTC
CASSPGQDQETQYF
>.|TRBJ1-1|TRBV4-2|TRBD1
TGTGCCAGCAGCCCGGGACAGGGATTGAAGACTGAAGCTTTCTTT
CASSPGQGLKTEAFF
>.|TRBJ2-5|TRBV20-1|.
TGCAGTGCTTACAGGGCGGGGTTGAAGACCCAGTACTTC
CSAYRAGLKTQYF
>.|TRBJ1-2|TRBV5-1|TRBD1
TGCGCCAGCAGCCCAGGACAGGGGGCTCTCTATGGCTACACCTTC
CASSPGQGALYGYTF
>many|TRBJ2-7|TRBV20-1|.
TGCAGTGCTAGTGGAGGAGACTACGAGCAGTACTTC
CSASGGDYEQYF
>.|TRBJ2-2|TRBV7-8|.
TGTGCCAGCAGAGTCCAGGGGTCGAGCACCGGGGAGCTGTTTTTT
CASRVQGSSTGELFF
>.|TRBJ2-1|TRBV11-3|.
TGTGCCAGCAGCCCCGTTAAAGCGTCAGATGAGCAGTTCTTC
CASSPVKASDEQFF
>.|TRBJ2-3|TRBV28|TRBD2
TGTGCCAGCAGTTTATGGACTAGCGGAAGCACAGATACGCAGTATTTT
CASSLWTSGSTDTQYF
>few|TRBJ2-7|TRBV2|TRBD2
TGTGCCAGCAGTGTAGGGACTAGCGTCGACGAGCAGTACTTC
CASSVGTSVDEQYF
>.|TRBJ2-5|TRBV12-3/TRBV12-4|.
TGTGCCAGCAGTTCCCGGGACCCCGGCCACGAGACCCAGTACTTC
CASSSRDPGHETQYF
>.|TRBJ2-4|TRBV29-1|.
TGCAGCGTTGAGGAACCCCTTTTCCGAGAGCAGTACTTC
CSVEEPLFREQYF
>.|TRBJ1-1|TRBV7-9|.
TGTGCCAGCAGCTTAGGAGACAGGAAAAACACTGAAGCTTTCTTT
CASSLGDRKNTEAFF
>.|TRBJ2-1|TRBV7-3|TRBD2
TGTGCCAGCAGCCCCCGGGTAGCGGGGGATAGCTCCTACAATGAGCAGTTCTTC
CASSPRVAGDSSYNEQFF
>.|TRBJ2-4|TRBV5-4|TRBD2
TGTGCCAGCAGCCCCGGGACTAGCGGTACTATAGCCAAAAACATTCAGTACTTC
CASSPGTSGTIAKNIQYF
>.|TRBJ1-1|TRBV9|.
TGTGCCAGCAGCGCGCTAAAGACAGAAAACACTGAAGCTTTCTTT
CASSALKTENTEAFF
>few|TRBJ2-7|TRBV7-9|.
TGTGCCAGCAGCTTAGTGCCGGGAGCGGCGAACGAGCAGTACTTC
CASSLVPGAANEQYF
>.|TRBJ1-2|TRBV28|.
TGTGCCAGCAGTTTGGGGGAACCCTATGGCTACACCTTC
CASSLGEPYGYTF
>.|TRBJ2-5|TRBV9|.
TGTGCCAGCAGCTTAGAAGGAGGGGGGACCCAGTACTTC
CASSLEGGGTQYF
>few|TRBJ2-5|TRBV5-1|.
TGCGCCAGCAGCTTGGAAAGACCGTGGACCGAGACCCAGTACTTC
CASSLERPWTETQYF
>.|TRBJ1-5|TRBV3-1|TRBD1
TGTGCCAGCAGCCCAGGGGACAGCCCTTATCAGCCCCAGCATTTT
CASSPGDSPYQPQHF
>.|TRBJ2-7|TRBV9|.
TGTGCCAGCAGCGTAATCCCCGCTTACGAGCAGTACTTC
CASSVIPAYEQYF
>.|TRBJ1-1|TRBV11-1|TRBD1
TGTGCCAGCAGCTCGTACAGGGGAATGAACACTGAAGCTTTCTTT
CASSSYRGMNTEAFF
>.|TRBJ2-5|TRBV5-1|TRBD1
TGCGCCAGCAGCTTAACGTTTACAGGGGGGAAAGGTCAAGAGGCCCAGTACTTC
CASSLTFTGGKGQEAQYF
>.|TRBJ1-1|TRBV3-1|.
TGTGCCAGCAGCCAAGAAACCTGGACAGCTTTGAACACTGAAGCTTTCTTT
CASSQETWTALNTEAFF
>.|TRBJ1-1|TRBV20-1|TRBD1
TGCAGTGCCAGGACAGGGCGAGGAAACACTGAAGCTTTCTTT
CSARTGRGNTEAFF